The following is a T cell receptor (beta chain) sequence with its context. The protocol was immunoSEQ multiplex PCR, while the TCRdb copy is restricted to in-frame clones and leaves out a portion. The sample has over 50,000 clones, more than 65% seen once. All trial patients relapsed after autologous stem cell transplantation. Classification of best responses gave complete response, partial response or progressive disease. V lost 4 bases to trimming and J lost 7 bases; unmatched junction nucleotides: 9. Germline CDR1 SGHRS, CDR2 YFSETQ. The CDR3 has 15 residues. This entry is derived from a study of PD-1 blockade in classical Hodgkin lymphoma.

The sequenced sample was peripheral blood mononuclear cells (PBMCs), obtained at baseline. V is TRBV5-1 and J is TRBJ2-1; 9 bases fit TRBD1. The receptor's source is a human donor with classical Hodgkin lymphoma. The CDR3 is CASSIIQGAGNEQFF. The CDR3, as DNA: TGCGCCAGCAGCATCATACAGGGGGCCGGGAATGAGCAGTTCTTC.